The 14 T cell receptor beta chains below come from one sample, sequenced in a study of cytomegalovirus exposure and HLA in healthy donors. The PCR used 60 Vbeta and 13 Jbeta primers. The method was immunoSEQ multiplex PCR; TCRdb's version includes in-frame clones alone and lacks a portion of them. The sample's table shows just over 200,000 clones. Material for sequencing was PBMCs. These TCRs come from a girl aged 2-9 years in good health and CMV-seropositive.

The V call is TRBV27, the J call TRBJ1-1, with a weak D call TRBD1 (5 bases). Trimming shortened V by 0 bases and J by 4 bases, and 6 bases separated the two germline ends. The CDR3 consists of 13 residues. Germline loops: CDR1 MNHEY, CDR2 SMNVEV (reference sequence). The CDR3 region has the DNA TGTGCCAGCAGTTTATCAGGGGTCACTGAAGCTTTCTTT. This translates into CASSLSGVTEAFF.

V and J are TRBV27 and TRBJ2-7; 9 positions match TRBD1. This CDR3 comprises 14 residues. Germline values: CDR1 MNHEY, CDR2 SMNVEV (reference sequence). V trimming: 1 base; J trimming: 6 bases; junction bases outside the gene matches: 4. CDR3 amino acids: CASSLWDRASEQYF. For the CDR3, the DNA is TGTGCCAGCAGTTTATGGGACAGGGCCTCCGAGCAGTACTTC.

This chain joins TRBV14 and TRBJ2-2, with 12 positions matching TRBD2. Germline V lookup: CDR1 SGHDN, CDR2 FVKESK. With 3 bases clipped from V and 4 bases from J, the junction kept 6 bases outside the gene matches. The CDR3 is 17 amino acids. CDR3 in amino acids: CASSHSGLAGSTGELFF. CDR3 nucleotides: TGTGCCAGCAGCCACTCCGGACTAGCGGGAAGCACCGGGGAGCTGTTTTTT.

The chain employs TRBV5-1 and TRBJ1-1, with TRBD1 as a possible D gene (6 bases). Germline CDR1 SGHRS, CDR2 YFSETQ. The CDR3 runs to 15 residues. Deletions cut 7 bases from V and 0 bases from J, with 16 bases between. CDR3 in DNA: TGCGCCAGCCAAACAGGGCCCCTTTTGAACACTGAAGCTTTCTTT. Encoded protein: CASQTGPLLNTEAFF.

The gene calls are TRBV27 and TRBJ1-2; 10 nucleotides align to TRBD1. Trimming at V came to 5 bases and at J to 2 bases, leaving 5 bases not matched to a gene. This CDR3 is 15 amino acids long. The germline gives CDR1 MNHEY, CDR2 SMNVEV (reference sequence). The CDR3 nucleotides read TGTGCCAGCAGTACCCGGGACAGGGGAAACTATGGCTACACCTTC. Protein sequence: CASSTRDRGNYGYTF.

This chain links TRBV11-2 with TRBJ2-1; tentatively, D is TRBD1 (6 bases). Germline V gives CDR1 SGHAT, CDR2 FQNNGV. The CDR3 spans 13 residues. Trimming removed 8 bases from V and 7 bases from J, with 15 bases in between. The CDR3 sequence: CASEQGSRNEQFF. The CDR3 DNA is TGTGCCAGCGAGCAGGGGTCTCGAAATGAGCAGTTCTTC.

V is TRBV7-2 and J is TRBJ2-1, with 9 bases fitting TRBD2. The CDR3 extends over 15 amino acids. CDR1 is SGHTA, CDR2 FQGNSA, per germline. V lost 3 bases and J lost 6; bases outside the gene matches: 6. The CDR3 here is CASSFSVAGVNEQFF. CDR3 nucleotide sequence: TGTGCCAGCAGCTTTTCTGTAGCGGGAGTCAATGAGCAGTTCTTC.

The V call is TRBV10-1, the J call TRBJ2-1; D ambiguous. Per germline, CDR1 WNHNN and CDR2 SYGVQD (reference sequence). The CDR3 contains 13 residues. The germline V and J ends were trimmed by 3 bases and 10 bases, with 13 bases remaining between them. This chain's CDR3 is CASSDTTLREQFF. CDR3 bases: TGCGCCAGCAGTGACACTACCTTAAGGGAGCAGTTCTTC.

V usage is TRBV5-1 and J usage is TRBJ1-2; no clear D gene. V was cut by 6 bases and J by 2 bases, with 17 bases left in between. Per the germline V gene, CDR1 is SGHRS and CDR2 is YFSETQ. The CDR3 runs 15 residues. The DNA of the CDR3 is TGCGCCAGCAAGATCGCCCCTTGGGCAAACTATGGCTACACCTTC. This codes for CASKIAPWANYGYTF.

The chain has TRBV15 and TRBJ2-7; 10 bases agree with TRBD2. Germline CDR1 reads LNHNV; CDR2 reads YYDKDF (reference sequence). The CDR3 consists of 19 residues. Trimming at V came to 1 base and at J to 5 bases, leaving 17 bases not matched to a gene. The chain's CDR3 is CATSRGPPGHSSGSDEQYF. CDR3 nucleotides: TGTGCCACCAGCAGAGGTCCCCCGGGACACTCTAGCGGGAGTGACGAGCAGTACTTC.

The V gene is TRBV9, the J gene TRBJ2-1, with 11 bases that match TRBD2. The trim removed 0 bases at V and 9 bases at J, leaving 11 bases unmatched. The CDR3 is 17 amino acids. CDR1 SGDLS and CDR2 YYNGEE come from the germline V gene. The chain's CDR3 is CASSVAPSGRLGGEQFF. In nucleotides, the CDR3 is TGTGCCAGCAGCGTAGCCCCTAGCGGGAGGTTGGGCGGTGAGCAGTTCTTC.

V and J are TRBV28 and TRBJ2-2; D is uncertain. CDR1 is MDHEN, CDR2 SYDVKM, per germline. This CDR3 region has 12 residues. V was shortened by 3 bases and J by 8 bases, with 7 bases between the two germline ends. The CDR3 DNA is TGTGCCAGCAGTTTCCCTGAGGGGGAGCTGTTTTTT. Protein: CASSFPEGELFF.

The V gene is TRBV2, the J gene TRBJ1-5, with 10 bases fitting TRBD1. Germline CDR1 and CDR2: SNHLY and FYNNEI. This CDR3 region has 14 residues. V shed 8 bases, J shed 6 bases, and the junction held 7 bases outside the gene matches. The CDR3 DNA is TGTGCCAGCGTTCGACAGGGGGCGGGTCAGCCCCAGCATTTT. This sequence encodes CASVRQGAGQPQHF. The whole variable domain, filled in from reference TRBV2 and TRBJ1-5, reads EPEVTQTPSHQVTQMGQEVILRCVPISNHLYFYWYRQILGQKVEFLVSFYNNEISEKSEIFDDQFSVERPDGSNFTLKIRSTKLEDSAMYFCASVRQGAGQPQHFGDGTRLSIL.

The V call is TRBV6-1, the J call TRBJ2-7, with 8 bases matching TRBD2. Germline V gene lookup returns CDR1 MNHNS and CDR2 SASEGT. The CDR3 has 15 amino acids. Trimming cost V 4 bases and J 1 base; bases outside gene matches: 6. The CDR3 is CASSAPGLESYEQYF. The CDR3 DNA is TGTGCCAGCAGTGCCCCGGGACTAGAGTCCTACGAGCAGTACTTC.